This T cell receptor (beta chain) was captured by sequencing in a study of graft-versus-host responses after intestinal transplantation. For the study at large: Recipients received multivisceral, liver-intestinal, or isolated intestinal transplants. Study outcomes and limitations: Allografts of one patient group, those with graft-donor T cell macrochimerism, had high graft-versus-host to host-versus-graft clonal ratios. HvG clone declines early post-transplant were associated with peak circulating GvH levels.

Germline V lookup: CDR1 MGHRA, CDR2 YSYEKL. The CDR3 runs 14 residues. V lost 0 bases, J lost 6 bases, and 10 bases lay in between. The protocol was immunoSEQ multiplex PCR, while the TCRdb copy is restricted to in-frame clones and leaves out a portion. The repertoire holds 45,000 to 65,000 clones, with 90% to 95% as singletons. Of note for this clone: Its antigen is unidentified.

Source: unstimulated CD4+ T cells sorted from spleen or lymph node cells, taken before transplant. This chain uses TRBV4-1 with TRBJ2-3; the D is unclear. This TCR derives from a human donor who was the organ donor for an intestinal transplant. Written as DNA, the CDR3 is TGCGCCAGCAGCCAAGATTCGGTTCTCGATACGCAGTATTTT. Residues: CASSQDSVLDTQYF.